This TCR beta chain was sequenced in a study of OX40 agonist ivuxolimab in advanced cancers. The wider study: Enrollees could have had prior anti-PD-1, anti-PD-L1 or anti-CTLA-4 therapy, which about 40% had received. Three partial responders included one hepatocellular carcinoma patient and two cutaneous melanoma patients. Findings and limits, study-wide: Nonresponders, in some cases, also had low normalized T-cell clonal expansion.

Autoimmune disease history or systemic immunosuppression disqualified patients. TCRdb keeps only in-frame clones here, not all; method: immunoSEQ multiplex PCR. The table shows just under 20,000 clones, with more than 70% occurring only once. The germline CDR1 and CDR2 sequences are MNHEY and SMNVEV (reference sequence). The CDR3 is 15 amino acids. The V and J ends lost 5 bases and 5 bases, in that order; junction bases with no gene match: 5. With regard to this clone: Its matching antigen is unknown.

Material: CD4+ or CD8+ T cells sorted from blood, obtained in a trial of the OX40 agonist ivuxolimab. The rearrangement links TRBV27 to TRBJ2-5; 13 bases are shared with TRBD2. This receptor was taken from an adult with an advanced solid tumor such as melanoma, head and neck, liver or kidney cancer. CDR3 DNA sequence: TGTGCCAGCAGTAGGCGGACTAGCGGGAGTGAGACCCAGTACTTC. It codes for CASSRRTSGSETQYF.